A selection of T cell receptor beta chains follows, all from one sample in a study of blood T cell repertoires in COVID-19. Sequencing used immunoSEQ multiplex PCR; TCRdb keeps in-frame clones, though not all of them. The table includes 250,000 to 300,000 clones, roughly nine tenths detected once. Sequencing was done on a sample of peripheral blood. The receptors originated from a middle-aged woman who had recovered from COVID-19. The CDR3 runs from the conserved cysteine through the conserved F or W. The D gene is left open where the match is weak. Only part of the rows carry a size: once, few, many, or a class if the clone is expanded.

V: TRBV12-3/TRBV12-4; J: TRBJ1-2; size: NA; D: NA; CDR3: CASSGSSNYGYTF; DNA: TGTGCCAGCAGTGGGAGCAGCAACTATGGCTACACCTTC
V: TRBV4-1; J: TRBJ2-5; size: NA; D: TRBD1; CDR3: CASSQEPPGQGRETQYF; DNA: TGCGCCAGCAGCCAAGAACCCCCGGGACAGGGGCGAGAGACCCAGTACTTC
V: TRBV19; J: TRBJ1-1; size: few; D: NA; CDR3: CASKTRGFIAEAFF; DNA: TGTGCCAGTAAAACCCGGGGGTTTATAGCTGAAGCTTTCTTT
V: TRBV11-3; J: TRBJ2-1; size: few; D: TRBD1; CDR3: CASSPRDRGWDEQFF; DNA: TGTGCCAGCAGCCCCAGGGACAGGGGGTGGGATGAGCAGTTCTTC
V: TRBV18; J: TRBJ2-4; size: NA; D: NA; CDR3: CASSPRRDIQYF; DNA: TGTGCCAGCTCACCACGCAGGGACATTCAGTACTTC
V: TRBV7-6; J: TRBJ2-7; size: few; D: TRBD1; CDR3: CASSPRPGQRYSYEQYF; DNA: TGTGCCAGCAGCCCCCGCCCGGGACAGAGATACTCCTACGAGCAGTACTTC
V: TRBV11-2; J: TRBJ1-5; size: NA; D: TRBD1; CDR3: CASSFQGENQPQHF; DNA: TGTGCCAGCAGCTTTCAGGGGGAGAATCAGCCCCAGCATTTT
V: TRBV28; J: TRBJ1-5; size: NA; D: TRBD1; CDR3: CASSLRGRVYQPQHF; DNA: TGTGCCAGCAGTTTGAGGGGGCGCGTCTATCAGCCCCAGCATTTT
V: TRBV14; J: TRBJ1-4; size: NA; D: NA; CDR3: CASSQGVRSSGSTNEKLFF; DNA: TGTGCCAGCAGCCAAGGAGTCCGGTCTTCGGGATCAACTAATGAAAAACTGTTTTTT
V: TRBV5-1; J: TRBJ2-7; size: NA; D: TRBD1; CDR3: CASSGTGVAVDEQYF; DNA: TGCGCCAGCAGCGGGACAGGGGTTGCCGTCGACGAGCAGTACTTC
V: TRBV19; J: TRBJ1-5; size: NA; D: TRBD1; CDR3: CASSRQGASNQPQHF; DNA: TGTGCCAGTAGCAGACAGGGAGCGTCCAATCAGCCCCAGCATTTT
V: TRBV3-1/TRBV3-2; J: TRBJ1-2; size: NA; D: NA; CDR3: CASSQEYWGQSYGYTF; DNA: TGTGCCAGCAGCCAAGAGTACTGGGGCCAAAGCTATGGCTACACCTTC
V: TRBV13; J: TRBJ2-2; size: NA; D: TRBD1; CDR3: CASSMDRVRAGELFF; DNA: TGTGCCAGCAGCATGGACAGGGTGAGGGCCGGGGAGCTGTTTTTT
V: TRBV30; J: TRBJ1-5; size: NA; D: NA; CDR3: CAWSVRGNQPQHF; DNA: TGTGCCTGGAGTGTTAGGGGTAATCAGCCCCAGCATTTT
V: TRBV2; J: TRBJ2-2; size: NA; D: TRBD2; CDR3: CASSEALGSGRTGELFF; DNA: TGTGCCAGCAGTGAAGCGCTTGGTAGCGGGAGAACCGGGGAGCTGTTTTTT
V: TRBV10-3; J: TRBJ1-1; size: NA; D: TRBD1; CDR3: CAITSVTGPAEAFF; DNA: TGTGCCATCACTTCAGTGACAGGGCCGGCTGAAGCTTTCTTT
V: TRBV12-3/TRBV12-4; J: TRBJ1-5; size: once; D: NA; CDR3: CASSPNGNQPQHF; DNA: TGTGCCAGCTCCCCCAATGGCAATCAGCCCCAGCATTTT
V: TRBV5-1; J: TRBJ1-1; size: NA; D: NA; CDR3: CASSGHSNTEAFF; DNA: TGCGCCAGCTCGGGACACTCGAACACTGAAGCTTTCTTT
V: TRBV5-1; J: TRBJ2-1; size: once; D: NA; CDR3: CASSPFGAGGYNEQFF; DNA: TGCGCCAGCAGCCCCTTTGGTGCGGGTGGGTACAATGAGCAGTTCTTC
V: TRBV19; J: TRBJ2-7; size: NA; D: NA; CDR3: CASSGGTVGEQYF; DNA: TGTGCCAGTAGTGGCGGGACAGTGGGGGAGCAGTACTTC
V: TRBV19; J: TRBJ1-6; size: NA; D: NA; CDR3: CASSPQNSPLHF; DNA: TGTGCCAGTAGCCCACAGAATTCACCCCTCCACTTT
V: TRBV19; J: TRBJ1-1; size: NA; D: NA; CDR3: CASSTLTDKYTEAFF; DNA: TGTGCCAGTAGTACCCTAACGGACAAGTACACTGAAGCTTTCTTT
V: TRBV12-3/TRBV12-4; J: TRBJ2-7; size: few; D: NA; CDR3: CASSLTFYEQYF; DNA: TGTGCCAGCAGTTTGACTTTTTACGAGCAGTACTTC
V: TRBV27; J: TRBJ2-1; size: NA; D: TRBD1; CDR3: CASSLSFRGNEQFF; DNA: TGTGCCAGCAGTCTCTCATTCAGGGGGAATGAGCAGTTCTTC
V: TRBV7-9; J: TRBJ2-1; size: NA; D: TRBD1; CDR3: CASSQKFGQGFNEQFF; DNA: TGTGCCAGCAGCCAAAAATTCGGACAGGGTTTCAATGAGCAGTTCTTC
V: TRBV5-4; J: TRBJ1-1; size: NA; D: NA; CDR3: CASSRGWGNTEAFF; DNA: TGTGCCAGCAGCCGCGGGTGGGGGAACACTGAAGCTTTCTTT
V: TRBV5-1; J: TRBJ1-1; size: NA; D: NA; CDR3: CASSLVGRKNTEAFF; DNA: TGCGCCAGCAGCTTGGTGGGGAGGAAGAACACTGAAGCTTTCTTT
V: TRBV27; J: TRBJ1-2; size: NA; D: NA; CDR3: CASSLAPPYPPYGYTF; DNA: TGTGCCAGCAGTTTGGCCCCTCCTTATCCTCCATATGGCTACACCTTC
V: TRBV5-1; J: TRBJ1-6; size: NA; D: NA; CDR3: CASSLEPGYNSPLHF; DNA: TGCGCCAGCAGCTTGGAGCCAGGGTATAATTCACCCCTCCACTTT
V: TRBV23-1; J: TRBJ2-1; size: NA; D: TRBD2; CDR3: CASSKHSGKGYNEQFF; DNA: TGCGCCAGCAGTAAACATAGCGGGAAAGGCTACAATGAGCAGTTCTTC
V: TRBV6-2/TRBV6-3; J: TRBJ1-5; size: NA; D: NA; CDR3: CASSYGGPQHF; DNA: TGTGCCAGCAGTTATGGGGGCCCCCAGCATTTT
V: TRBV24-1; J: TRBJ2-2; size: few; D: TRBD1; CDR3: CATSDPRQGIGELFF; DNA: TGTGCCACCAGTGACCCCAGACAGGGTATCGGGGAGCTGTTTTTT
V: TRBV15; J: TRBJ2-3; size: once; D: TRBD2; CDR3: CATSSWTSGRTDTQYF; DNA: TGTGCCACCAGCAGCTGGACTAGCGGTCGCACAGATACGCAGTATTTT
V: TRBV7-9; J: TRBJ1-2; size: NA; D: NA; CDR3: CASSPGGENYGYTF; DNA: TGTGCCAGCAGTCCGGGGGGTGAAAACTATGGCTACACCTTC
V: TRBV5-4; J: TRBJ1-3; size: NA; D: NA; CDR3: CASSSGTKDTIYF; DNA: TGTGCCAGCAGTTCGGGGACTAAGGACACCATATATTTT
V: TRBV12-3/TRBV12-4; J: TRBJ1-2; size: NA; D: NA; CDR3: CASSSGSYGYTF; DNA: TGTGCCAGCAGTTCCGGGAGTTATGGCTACACCTTC
V: TRBV19; J: TRBJ1-6; size: NA; D: TRBD1; CDR3: CASSASQGANSPLHF; DNA: TGTGCCAGTAGTGCAAGCCAGGGGGCGAATTCACCCCTCCACTTT
V: TRBV12-3/TRBV12-4; J: TRBJ2-1; size: NA; D: NA; CDR3: CASRGLTYNEQFF; DNA: TGTGCCAGCAGAGGACTGACTTACAATGAGCAGTTCTTC
V: TRBV2; J: TRBJ2-7; size: few; D: TRBD1; CDR3: CASLNRQGGYEQYF; DNA: TGTGCCAGCCTAAATCGACAGGGTGGTTACGAGCAGTACTTC
V: TRBV19; J: TRBJ1-1; size: NA; D: TRBD1; CDR3: CASRLSGQGIFLNTEAFF; DNA: TGTGCCAGTAGGTTATCGGGACAGGGGATTTTTTTGAACACTGAAGCTTTCTTT
V: TRBV30; J: TRBJ2-7; size: NA; D: TRBD2; CDR3: CAWARLAGGGGEQYF; DNA: TGTGCCTGGGCAAGACTAGCGGGGGGAGGGGGCGAGCAGTACTTC
V: TRBV19; J: TRBJ2-1; size: NA; D: TRBD2; CDR3: CASSIRGLAGGHNEQFF; DNA: TGTGCCAGTAGTATCCGCGGACTAGCGGGGGGACACAATGAGCAGTTCTTC
V: TRBV20-1; J: TRBJ2-2; size: NA; D: NA; CDR3: CSASRGANTGELFF; DNA: TGCAGTGCTAGTCGCGGGGCGAACACCGGGGAGCTGTTTTTT
V: TRBV5-1; J: TRBJ1-1; size: NA; D: NA; CDR3: CASSLVGRGTEAFF; DNA: TGCGCCAGCAGCTTGGTAGGGCGGGGCACTGAAGCTTTCTTT
V: TRBV6-5; J: TRBJ2-3; size: NA; D: TRBD2; CDR3: CASRNLGDYTDTQYF; DNA: TGTGCCAGCAGGAACCTAGGGGACTACACAGATACGCAGTATTTT
V: TRBV6-6; J: TRBJ2-5; size: NA; D: TRBD1; CDR3: CASSLTGARGETQYF; DNA: TGTGCCAGCAGTTTGACAGGGGCCAGAGGCGAGACCCAGTACTTC
V: TRBV13; J: TRBJ1-6; size: NA; D: NA; CDR3: CASSLVGDSNSPLHF; DNA: TGTGCCAGCAGCTTAGTAGGGGATAGTAATTCACCCCTCCACTTT
V: TRBV30; J: TRBJ1-1; size: NA; D: NA; CDR3: CAWSVLRGNTEAFF; DNA: TGTGCCTGGAGTGTACTGCGGGGGAACACTGAAGCTTTCTTT
V: TRBV6-2/TRBV6-3; J: TRBJ2-3; size: NA; D: TRBD2; CDR3: CASSGLAGRTDTQYF; DNA: TGTGCCAGCAGTGGACTAGCGGGACGCACAGATACGCAGTATTTT
V: TRBV2; J: TRBJ2-3; size: once; D: TRBD2; CDR3: CASKRESTDTQYF; DNA: TGTGCCAGCAAGCGGGAGTCCACAGATACGCAGTATTTT